Described below is a single T cell receptor (beta chain) sequence and its context. This clonotype was recorded at least ten times. Its antigen remains unidentified. Base-call qualities are not available, and no considerably larger clone is one nucleotide away. Donors were a few dozen systemically healthy Caucasian individuals from Russia aged roughly 6 to 90 years. Ten milliliters of peripheral blood were drawn from each donor into EDTA-treated Vacutainer tubes. Ficoll-Paque density-gradient centrifugation was used to isolate PBMCs, with at least 7 million per sample. Total RNA was extracted from PBMCs with Trizol reagent, with at least 5 micrograms obtained per sample. The percentages of naive CD45RAhigh/CD27high T cells were determined by flow cytometry on a PBMC aliquot from every donor. This sample is drawn from a study of blood T cells in healthy people across ages (dated by TCRdb to between 2014 and 2017). With respect to the entire study: In model experiments, template switching captured about one uniquely barcoded TCR beta cDNA molecule for every two T cells. The study measured age-related changes in TCR beta repertoire diversity using deep sequencing normalized with unique cDNA molecular identifiers. The donors were split into four age groups: young (average 16 years), middle-aged (about 40), aged (roughly 68) and long-lived (approximately 80). To avoid experimental bias, donors of different ages were distributed randomly across sequencing lanes. Two additional independent replicas of 1 million unique cDNA reads from the same blood draw were analyzed for two donors (one aged 18 to 30 and one aged 80 or older). Summary of the overall study and its limitations: Observed TCR beta diversity per million T cells fell roughly linearly with age, and a significant reduction was already apparent by age around 39. Compared with the aged group, more naive CD4+ T cells, fewer expanded clones and increased TCR diversity were shown by the long-lived group, suggesting age selection. Estimates of total diversity based on one million sequenced T cells were regarded as lower bounds and as underestimates. Since profiling was done on bulk unsorted PBMCs, naive and antigen-experienced compartments could not be conclusively compared. The CMV infection status of donors was not known, potentially confounding age-related changes in expanded clonotypes. A strong correlation was found between observed TCR beta diversity and the percentage of naive T cells measured by flow cytometry.

The CDR3 starts with the cysteine, ends with the phenylalanine, and has 12 residues. The kept DNA is CDR3 alone, 36 bases in frame from the first base. In the germline V gene, CDR1 corresponds to SQVTM and CDR2 to ANQGSEA. The V end loses 6 bases and the J end loses 3 bases, and a stretch of 11 bases separates them. Library method: 5' RACE. Instrument used: Illumina HiSeq 2500. A second 7 to 11 cycle PCR used a sample-barcoded 5' primer and a J-beta primer mix. A unique molecular identifier was introduced onto each TCR beta cDNA molecule by a template-switch 5' adaptor carrying 12 random nucleotides. Each sample yielded at least 3 million CDR3-containing paired-end reads. All of the RNA was converted into first-strand cDNA using the Mint cDNA synthesis kit, with a TRBC-specific oligonucleotide serving as the primer. Following uracil-DNA glycosylase treatment, all cDNA underwent a first 18-cycle PCR with the universal primers M1SS and BC2_uni_R. The original methods were these. For normalization, 1 million high-quality reads were randomly selected from each sample, with every read carrying a distinct molecular identifier. Instead of being binned into consensus sequences, reads that shared molecular identifiers were thrown out. MiTCR, run with a Q25 quality threshold and the strictest error-elimination algorithm, handled CDR3 identification, clonotype clustering and error correction. A nonparametric unseen species model using Euler transformation provided a lower-bound estimate of total TCR beta diversity. The public reads were reanalyzed by TCRdb: fastp trimming at Q25, MiXCR alignment, in-frame beta chains only. Rows are unified per CDR3 protein, each entry keeping the most common DNA and genes. TCRdb's processing, not the authors', yielded these V and J calls. Within this sample are 550,000 to 750,000 distinct CDR3 sequences, with 21% of them counted one time only. The ten largest make up about 3.6% of the sample.

Specimen: blood. The clonotype originates from an older man in good health. The chain joins TRBV29-1 to TRBJ1-2, with a tentative D gene TRBD1 over 5 matching bases. CDR3 region: CSVSGTDYGYTF. Here is the DNA: TGCAGCGTGTCCGGGACGGACTATGGCTACACCTTC.